Detailed here is one TCR beta chain. At least ten counts were recorded for this clonotype. Its antigen is unknown. It has no much larger one-base neighbor in the sample; base qualities were not kept. The sample originates from a study of CD8 T cells in ankylosing spondylitis (TCRdb year 2017). A note on the overall study: The study profiled T cell receptor beta repertoires in healthy donors and ankylosing spondylitis patients to find disease-linked TCR variants. The full study cohort was made up of 25 ankylosing spondylitis patients and some 100 healthy donors. Peripheral blood was sampled, and synovial fluid was also collected from ankylosing spondylitis patients.

For sequencing, an Illumina HiSeq 2500 was employed. Quantitative 5'-RACE with molecular barcodes was used to prepare TCR beta libraries. The original pipeline was this. To identify disease-linked TCR variants, a new computational method was used, one built on a probabilistic model of VDJ rearrangement. Using fastp at Q25 and MiXCR, TCRdb reprocessed the public reads and kept productive beta chains. Entries are consolidated by CDR3 protein sequence, retaining the most common genes and DNA. TCRdb, rather than the study authors, made the V and J calls. Counted in this sample were 200,000 to 300,000 distinct CDR3 sequences; around 10% of them appeared once. The ten largest clones add up to under 8% of the sample. Per the germline V gene (reference sequence), DFQATT is the CDR1 and SNEGSKA is the CDR2. The CDR3 runs 13 residues from the cysteine to the phenylalanine. Left in the record is the CDR3 DNA by itself, 39 bases read in frame from the first base. Here V drops 1 base and J drops 5 bases, and the junction holds 4 bases not matched to any gene.

The research as a whole found: Some TCR beta motif variants had previously been reported in synovial fluid and blood of reactive arthritis patients, which suggested common disease-initiation mechanisms. The disease-linked clones were reported to be significantly enriched in matched synovial fluid samples from ankylosing spondylitis patients. The disease-linked clones showed a CD8+ phenotype and occurred at relatively low frequencies in peripheral blood. A TCR beta motif made up of 7 to 9 highly homologous amino acid variants appeared to be characteristic of blood from ankylosing spondylitis patients.

The receptor comes from a male donor with ankylosing spondylitis or in good health (not recorded which). The sequenced sample consisted of blood, either unsorted or a sorted T cell fraction (not recorded which). The rearranged chain carries TRBV20-1 and TRBJ2-7; TRBD2 lines up with 8 middle nucleotides. CDR3 sequence: CSARGSGSNEQYF. The DNA reads as follows: TGCAGTGCTAGAGGGAGCGGGAGTAACGAGCAGTACTTC.